A selection of T cell receptor beta chains follows, all from one sample in a study of vaccination and CD4 T cells after COVID-19. Their recognized antigens are unknown. TCRdb redid the calling of the PCR reads with MiXCR, one entry per CDR3 protein. The sample lists 6,500 to 7,000 distinct CDR3 sequences, 60% to 80% occurring once. The sequencing sample was made of CD4+ T cells from blood, cultured in vitro. The source is a human donor in good health. Both conserved end residues are part of each CDR3. Each record gives: D gene, J gene, V gene, clone size, CDR3 DNA, CDR3 protein. A D gene is named only where the DNA matches it firmly. Size tells how often a clone was seen (once, few, many) or the class of an expanded clone, and some rows leave it out.

D: TRBD1
J: TRBJ1-5
V: TRBV7-6
size: few
DNA: TGTGCCAGCAGCTTATGGACAGGGCCAAACCCTAATCAGCCCCAGCATTTT
CDR3: CASSLWTGPNPNQPQHF

D: NA
J: TRBJ1-6
V: TRBV7-8
size: few
DNA: TGTGCCAGCAGCTCTGGGCAGGGTAATTCACCCCTCCACTTT
CDR3: CASSSGQGNSPLHF

D: NA
J: TRBJ1-3
V: TRBV6-1
size: NA
DNA: TGTGCCAGCAGTAACGCCGTTCGGGCAGGGTTCGCAAACACCATATATTTT
CDR3: CASSNAVRAGFANTIYF

D: NA
J: TRBJ1-3
V: TRBV7-2
size: NA
DNA: TGTGCCAGCAGGTCCAGGGGAAACACCATATATTTT
CDR3: CASRSRGNTIYF

D: NA
J: TRBJ1-5
V: TRBV19
size: NA
DNA: TGTGCCAGCCGACAGGCCGGATTCAATCAGCCCCAGCATTTT
CDR3: CASRQAGFNQPQHF

D: TRBD1
J: TRBJ1-6
V: TRBV30
size: NA
DNA: TGTGCCTGCTCCACAGACAGACAGGGTCCTTTCTATAATTCACCCCTCCACTTT
CDR3: CACSTDRQGPFYNSPLHF

D: NA
J: TRBJ1-1
V: TRBV10-3
size: NA
DNA: TGTGCCGCCACGGACGGAGATGAAGCTTTCTTT
CDR3: CAATDGDEAFF

D: NA
J: TRBJ2-2
V: TRBV6-1
size: few
DNA: TGTGCCGGAACCTTCAGTTCCAACACCGGGGAGCTGTTTTTT
CDR3: CAGTFSSNTGELFF

D: NA
J: TRBJ2-2
V: TRBV20-1
size: NA
DNA: TGCAGTGCTAGGGTCGGACCTTCGAACACCGGGGAGCTGTTTTTT
CDR3: CSARVGPSNTGELFF

D: TRBD1
J: TRBJ1-5
V: TRBV7-2
size: NA
DNA: TGTGCCAGCAGCTTAAAGACAGGGGCCAATCAGCCCCAGCATTTT
CDR3: CASSLKTGANQPQHF

D: NA
J: TRBJ1-1
V: TRBV6-1
size: NA
DNA: TGTGCCATCACTACGAACACTGAAGCTTTCTTT
CDR3: CAITTNTEAFF

D: NA
J: TRBJ1-2
V: TRBV6-2/TRBV6-3
size: NA
DNA: TGTGCCAGCAGTTACTTCTTTTCGGCAGCGATCTATGGCTACACCTTC
CDR3: CASSYFFSAAIYGYTF

D: NA
J: TRBJ1-3
V: TRBV19
size: NA
DNA: TGTGCCAGCCCGGACAGAACTGGAAACACCATATATTTT
CDR3: CASPDRTGNTIYF

D: NA
J: TRBJ1-1
V: TRBV27
size: NA
DNA: TGTGCCAGCAGTCCCCTGGGTTCCGGCACTGAAGCTTTCTTT
CDR3: CASSPLGSGTEAFF

D: NA
J: TRBJ1-5
V: TRBV19
size: few
DNA: TGTGCCAGTAGGGCCTCTAGCAATCAGCCCCAGCATTTT
CDR3: CASRASSNQPQHF

D: NA
J: TRBJ1-1
V: TRBV28
size: NA
DNA: TGTGCCAGCAGTTTAAATGCAGGGGTCACTGAAGCTTTCTTT
CDR3: CASSLNAGVTEAFF

D: NA
J: TRBJ2-2
V: TRBV14
size: NA
DNA: TGTGCCAGCAGCCTAGCTAGCCGGGAGCTGTTTTTT
CDR3: CASSLASRELFF

D: NA
J: TRBJ1-5
V: TRBV6-2/TRBV6-3
size: NA
DNA: TGTGCCAGCAGCGGGAAGTCGGGGCCAGGCAATCAGCCCCAGCATTTT
CDR3: CASSGKSGPGNQPQHF

D: TRBD2
J: TRBJ2-5
V: TRBV9
size: NA
DNA: TGTGCCAGCAGCGTGACTAGCGCGAAAGGGGAGACCCAGTACTTC
CDR3: CASSVTSAKGETQYF

D: TRBD1
J: TRBJ1-2
V: TRBV19
size: NA
DNA: TGTGCCAGTAGTACGACCGGGACAGGGGGCGTTGGCTACACCTTC
CDR3: CASSTTGTGGVGYTF

D: NA
J: TRBJ1-2
V: TRBV6-1
size: NA
DNA: TGTGCCAGCAGCGTTGGGGGGGATGGCTACACCTTC
CDR3: CASSVGGDGYTF

D: TRBD2
J: TRBJ2-7
V: TRBV6-1
size: NA
DNA: TGTGCCAGCAGGCCTAGACTAGCGGGAGACGAGCAGTACTTC
CDR3: CASRPRLAGDEQYF

D: TRBD1
J: TRBJ1-6
V: TRBV27
size: few
DNA: TGTGCCAGCACAGGGGGCGCCGGCTCCTATAATTCACCCCTCCACTTT
CDR3: CASTGGAGSYNSPLHF

D: TRBD2
J: TRBJ2-2
V: TRBV20-1
size: NA
DNA: TGCAGTGCTAGCGGGACTAGCATCACCGGGGAGCTGTTTTTT
CDR3: CSASGTSITGELFF

D: NA
J: TRBJ2-1
V: TRBV15
size: NA
DNA: TGTGCCACCAGCAGAGATTACAATGAGCAGTTCTTC
CDR3: CATSRDYNEQFF

D: NA
J: TRBJ1-6
V: TRBV30
size: NA
DNA: TGTGCCTGGAATCGTAATAATTCACCCCTCCACTTT
CDR3: CAWNRNNSPLHF

D: TRBD1
J: TRBJ1-2
V: TRBV12-3/TRBV12-4
size: NA
DNA: TGTGCCAGCCGCGTTACAGGGGGTAACTATGGCTACACCTTC
CDR3: CASRVTGGNYGYTF

D: TRBD1
J: TRBJ1-2
V: TRBV12-3/TRBV12-4
size: NA
DNA: TGTGCCAGCAGTTTAGCGTCAGGGGGGCACTATGGCTACACCTTC
CDR3: CASSLASGGHYGYTF

D: NA
J: TRBJ2-6
V: TRBV27
size: NA
DNA: TGTGCCAGCAGCCGCCGTGAAGGGACGGGGGCCAACGTCCTGACTTTC
CDR3: CASSRREGTGANVLTF

D: NA
J: TRBJ1-1
V: TRBV2
size: NA
DNA: TGTGCCAGCATGCGCTCATATACGGGGAAGGCTTTCTTT
CDR3: CASMRSYTGKAFF

D: NA
J: TRBJ1-1
V: TRBV6-1
size: NA
DNA: TGTGCCAGCTTGGGAGGGCTGGGGACTGAAGCTTTCTTT
CDR3: CASLGGLGTEAFF